This T cell receptor (beta chain) was documented in a study of blood T cell repertoires in COVID-19 (dated by TCRdb to about 2020). At the level of the whole study: Samples from collaborators originated in the United States, Italy and Spain and spanned both the acute and convalescent phases of COVID-19. The prospective study material was composed of cDNA or gDNA derived from T cells, B-cell-depleted T cells, or PBMCs. The dataset comprised deeply sampled blood TCRbeta repertoires from subjects exposed to, actively infected with, or recovered from COVID-19. The repertoires were released in a freely available public database intended as a resource for research on the immune response to SARS-CoV-2. The samples were drawn from two sources: the first 160 participants of the ongoing ImmuneRACE study, and over 1,000 subjects contributed by 6 global collaborators. A de-identified subject ID, COVID-19 status, age in years and sex were almost always included in the sample metadata. Where HLA class I and class II types were available, the types were taken from metadata supplied by the sample provider, not from assay-based typing. The investigation overall reported the following: The amount of clinical and demographic metadata varied by source and participant and was provided uncurated.

Relative to germline, V is missing 3 bases and J is missing 10 bases, with 3 bases of the junction outside any gene match. The CDR3 numbers 13 residues from cysteine through phenylalanine. The DNA shown is the 39-base CDR3, in frame from base 1. CDR1 and CDR2, per the germline V gene (reference sequence), are SGHNT and YYREEE. Whole blood was collected in K2EDTA tubes by collaborating institutions according to the institutions' own protocols. Collaborator samples were shipped for TCRbeta analysis as frozen whole blood, isolated PBMCs, or DNA extracted from either sample type. Concerning this clone itself: This clone's antigen is unknown. No base quality values were provided; no much bigger clone lies one nucleotide off.

TCRbeta CDR3 regions were amplified from genomic DNA by means of the immunoSEQ Assay, a bias-controlled multiplex PCR. Turning to the authors' computational methods: The number of nucleated cells in each sample was estimated from the amplification of reference gene primers within the assay. Sequence reads were collapsed and filtered to measure the absolute abundance of every unique TCRbeta CDR3 rearrangement. For each sample, productive Simpson clonality was calculated as the square root of Simpson's diversity index over productive rearrangements. Imported from immuneACCESS, the table was reduced by TCRdb to in-frame sequences with V and J called. These copies leave out some clones; in studies compared against another copy, an unresolved V gene accounts for under half, and the cause of the remainder is not known. The V and J calls and clone size were taken over from that table, and D and trimming were inferred from the DNA. The sample data list some 140,000 clones, and roughly 71% of these were observed just once. The top ten clonotypes cover more than 15% of the sample.

This receptor chain uses TRBV5-4 and TRBJ1-6; the central 8 bases match TRBD1. The TCR was taken from a man at least 80 years old with acute or convalescent COVID-19. Sequenced material: peripheral blood. In nucleotide form, the sequence is TGTGCCAGCAGCTACGGACAGGGATCACCCCTCCACTTT. It specifies CASSYGQGSPLHF.